The 32 T cell receptor beta chains below all came from one sample that was sequenced in a study of T cells in Graves' hyperthyroidism and ophthalmopathy. Researchers amplified the TCR beta CDR3 regions from RNA transcripts. Carried out on the TCR CDR3, a first-round RT-PCR used the HTBI primer set. Each CDR3 protein gets one entry after TCRdb re-called the multiplex PCR reads with MiXCR. The table shows about 560,000 distinct CDR3 sequences, with 46% occurring only once. Sequencing input: peripheral blood or thyroid tissue (not recorded which). The receptors derive from a woman aged 18-29 years with Graves' hyperthyroidism.

This clonotype occurred many times. V usage is TRBV2 and J usage is TRBJ1-1; D remains ambiguous. The CDR3 covers 13 residues. Germline V gene sequence: CDR1 SNHLY, CDR2 FYNNEI. V was clipped by 2 bases and J by 6 bases, with 10 bases between them. The CDR3 protein is CASSESQAAEAFF. DNA for the CDR3: TGTGCCAGCAGTGAATCGCAGGCGGCTGAAGCTTTCTTT.

Only a few counts were recorded for this clonotype. The V call is TRBV2, the J call TRBJ1-1, with D possibly matching TRBD1 (5 bases). This CDR3 has 15 residues. Looked up from germline, CDR1 is SNHLY and CDR2 is FYNNEI. V was shortened by 7 bases and J by 2 bases, with 17 bases between the two germline ends. The CDR3 DNA follows: TGTGCCAGCAACCCCCCGTTGACAGAAAACACTGAAGCTTTCTTT. This codes for CASNPPLTENTEAFF.

The CDR3 DNA reads as TGTGCCAGTAGTATCCACGTTGCAGGGGGCACTGAAGCTTTCTTT. This gives the protein CASSIHVAGGTEAFF. The V and J genes are TRBV19 and TRBJ1-1; the match to TRBD1 covers 7 bases. The junction had 8 bases not matched to a gene; V was cut back by 3 bases and J by 4 bases. The CDR3 spans 15 residues. Germline CDR1 reads LNHDA; CDR2 reads SQIVND (reference sequence).

The chain uses TRBV19 and TRBJ2-7, with D possibly TRBD2 on 6 matching bases. Trimming stripped 10 bases from V and 7 bases from J, with 20 bases between. Germline lookup yields CDR1 LNHDA and CDR2 SQIVND (reference sequence). The CDR3 has 13 amino acids. The CDR3 is CATQPRDSREQYF. The CDR3 DNA is TGTGCCACCCAACCCCGGGACTCCCGGGAGCAGTACTTC.

This clonotype was seen a handful of times. V and J are TRBV10-3 and TRBJ1-2; TRBD1 is a possible D gene (6 bases). Trimming removed 10 bases at V and 2 bases at J, with 14 bases between. CDR3 length equals 13 residues. Per the germline V gene, CDR1 is ENHRY and CDR2 is SYGVKD. DNA of the CDR3: TGTGCCAGCAGAAACAGGGAGAACTATGGCTACACCTTC. Its protein product is CASRNRENYGYTF.

The J gene is TRBJ2-2, the V gene TRBV20-1, with D possibly matching TRBD1 (5 bases). The V gene's germline CDR1 is DFQATT and CDR2 SNEGSKA (reference sequence). The CDR3 runs 14 residues. V lost 2 bases, J lost 7 bases, and 14 bases lay in between. CDR3 DNA: TGCAGTGCTAGACCGCGACAGATAAGCGGGGAGCTGTTTTTT. Protein: CSARPRQISGELFF.

V is TRBV10-3 and J is TRBJ1-5; D gene ambiguous. From germline, CDR1 is ENHRY and CDR2 SYGVKD. V was shortened by 6 bases and J by 6 bases, with 6 bases between the two germline ends. The CDR3 extends over 11 amino acids. CDR3 region: CAISAVQPQHF. The CDR3 DNA follows: TGTGCCATCAGCGCGGTTCAGCCCCAGCATTTT.

CDR3 nucleotides: TGTGCCAGCAGGTCACCAACGAGGGGGGAGCTGTTTTTT. Its protein product is CASRSPTRGELFF. The chain carries TRBV6-5 and TRBJ2-2; D gene uncertain. Germline V gene data show CDR1 as MNHEY and CDR2 as SVGAGI. V was trimmed by 6 bases and J by 8 bases, leaving 13 bases between them. CDR3 length: 13 amino acids.

On this clonotype itself: Being one base from a much bigger clone, this may be a read error. The V call is TRBV24-1, the J call TRBJ2-7, with D possibly being TRBD1 (5 bases). This CDR3 contains 16 residues. Trimming removed 9 bases from V and 3 bases from J, with 23 bases in between. Germline CDR1 KGHDR, CDR2 SFDVKD. The CDR3 DNA follows: TGTGCCACCGGTGGCCCCAACCAGGGTGGTCTCTACGAGCAGTACTTC. This codes for CATGGPNQGGLYEQYF.

Remarks on this clonotype: This may be a read error: a much more frequent sequence differs by one nucleotide. The chain links TRBV20-1 to TRBJ1-6, with D tentatively TRBD1 (6 bases). Germline V gene lookup returns CDR1 DFQATT and CDR2 SNEGSKA (reference sequence). The CDR3 length is 13 residues. The CDR3 spells CSDRGGIYSPLHF. As DNA, the CDR3 is TGCAGTGATAGAGGGGGGATTTATTCACCCCTCCACTTT.

The V gene is TRBV20-1, the J gene TRBJ2-7; 7 nucleotides align to TRBD1. The CDR3 totals 15 residues. The V segment lost 1 base and the J segment 2 bases; nucleotides outside the gene matches: 8. The germline V gene has CDR1 DFQATT and CDR2 SNEGSKA (reference sequence). In nucleotides, the CDR3 is TGCAGTGCTAGAGCCAGAGACAGGGTGGCCTACGAGCAGTACTTC. Residues: CSARARDRVAYEQYF.

The chain couples TRBV10-3 to TRBJ2-5; the D is unclear. Trimming took off 2 bases at V and 0 bases at J, with 4 bases between the two ends. Germline V gives CDR1 ENHRY, CDR2 SYGVKD. The CDR3 extends over 13 amino acids. DNA for the CDR3: TGTGCCATCAGTGAGGAGTACCAAGAGACCCAGTACTTC. Its protein product is CAISEEYQETQYF.

This clonotype was seen many times. The chain joins TRBV2 to TRBJ1-5; D not certain. Trimming shortened V by 6 bases and J by 7 bases, and 13 bases separated the two germline ends. The germline gives CDR1 SNHLY, CDR2 FYNNEI. The CDR3 has 13 amino acids. In DNA form, the CDR3 reads TGTGCCAGCAGGGGGAGCGAAGGCCAGCCCCAGCATTTT. Its translation is CASRGSEGQPQHF. The entire variable domain, with the rest obtained from reference TRBV2 and TRBJ1-5, is as follows: EPEVTQTPSHQVTQMGQEVILRCVPISNHLYFYWYRQILGQKVEFLVSFYNNEISEKSEIFDDQFSVERPDGSNFTLKIRSTKLEDSAMYFCASRGSEGQPQHFGDGTRLSIL.

The count of this clonotype is one. The rearrangement links TRBV29-1 to TRBJ1-1; TRBD1 matches 9 bases. The CDR3 contains 13 residues. The junction had 5 bases not matched to a gene; V was cut back by 8 bases and J by 1 base. CDR1 SQVTM and CDR2 ANQGSEA come from the germline V gene. The CDR3 DNA is TGCAGCATCGAGACAGGGGGGAACACTGAAGCTTTCTTT. Protein sequence: CSIETGGNTEAFF. The full variable domain, with the rest looked up from reference TRBV29-1 and TRBJ1-1, is SAVISQKPSRDICQRGTSLTIQCQVDSQVTMMFWYRQQPGQSLTLIATANQGSEATYESGFVIDKFPISRPNLTFSTLTVSNMSPEDSSIYLCSIETGGNTEAFFGQGTRLTVV.

This clonotype was seen more than once but under ten times. The rearrangement uses TRBV2 and TRBJ2-7, with a weak D call TRBD2 (6 bases). Looked up from germline, CDR1 is SNHLY and CDR2 is FYNNEI. The CDR3 loop spans 15 amino acids. V dropped 2 bases and J dropped 3 bases, with 14 bases sitting between them. Here the CDR3 DNA reads TGTGCCAGCAGTGAAAATCCGGGAGCAGGCTACGAGCAGTACTTC. This gives the protein CASSENPGAGYEQYF. The full variable domain, with the rest looked up from reference TRBV2 and TRBJ2-7, is EPEVTQTPSHQVTQMGQEVILRCVPISNHLYFYWYRQILGQKVEFLVSFYNNEISEKSEIFDDQFSVERPDGSNFTLKIRSTKLEDSAMYFCASSENPGAGYEQYFGPGTRLTVT.

This clonotype has ten or more counts. The chain employs TRBV7-9 and TRBJ1-2; TRBD1 might be the D (5 bases). Germline loops: CDR1 SEHNR, CDR2 FQNEAQ (reference sequence). The CDR3 extends over 14 amino acids. V was shortened by 5 bases and J by 2 bases, with 12 bases between the two germline ends. CDR3 bases: TGTGCCAGCAGCCCAGCCGCAGGGAACTATGGCTACACCTTC. This codes for CASSPAAGNYGYTF.

The chain couples TRBV29-1 to TRBJ1-2; TRBD1 matches at 7 bases. CDR1 SQVTM and CDR2 ANQGSEA come from the germline V gene. V was pared by 7 bases and J by 2 bases, with 10 bases of the junction left unmatched. The CDR3 runs 14 residues. Here the CDR3 reads CSADPTGKNYGYTF. The CDR3 nucleotides read TGCAGCGCTGACCCGACAGGGAAGAACTATGGCTACACCTTC.

The V gene is TRBV20-1, the J gene TRBJ2-3; 7 bases map to TRBD2. The CDR3 is made up of 14 amino acids. Trimming took 1 base from V and 8 from J; bases not matched to a gene: 9. Germline CDR1 reads DFQATT; CDR2 reads SNEGSKA (reference sequence). CDR3 sequence (DNA): TGCAGTGCTAGAGTGGCGGGAGTAGGAGGTACGCAGTATTTT. It yields the protein CSARVAGVGGTQYF.

This clonotype was counted between two and nine times. This chain joins TRBV9 and TRBJ2-7; no clear D. The V gene lost 0 bases and the J gene lost 0 bases, with 7 bases spanning the gap. Germline CDR1 reads SGDLS; CDR2 reads YYNGEE. CDR3 size: 14 residues. CDR3 DNA: TGTGCCAGCAGCGTAGGTGCAGACTCCTACGAGCAGTACTTC. It specifies CASSVGADSYEQYF.

V is TRBV9 and J is TRBJ2-5; D is undetermined. The CDR3 is made up of 12 amino acids. V was shortened by 8 bases and J by 5 bases, with 13 bases between the two germline ends. CDR1 and CDR2 from the germline V gene are SGDLS and YYNGEE. DNA for the CDR3: TGTGCCAGTGGGGAACTTATGGAGACCCAGTACTTC. The encoded protein is CASGELMETQYF.

A remark on this clonotype: At one boundary the junction diverges from the germline segment, which might be a read error. This chain connects TRBV20-1 to TRBJ1-3; possibly TRBD1 for D (5 bases). The germline V gene encodes CDR1 DFQATT and CDR2 SNEGSKA (reference sequence). This CDR3 spans 13 amino acids. CDR3 nucleotide sequence: TGCAGCGCTATCCCAGGGACTGGAAACACCATATATTTT. It encodes CSAIPGTGNTIYF.

Ten or more counts support this clonotype. V usage is TRBV20-1 and J usage is TRBJ1-5; TRBD1 matches 7 bases. With V trimmed by 3 bases and J by 4 bases, 15 bases remained unmatched. CDR1 and CDR2 from the germline V gene are DFQATT and SNEGSKA (reference sequence). The CDR3 consists of 17 residues. CDR3 protein: CSASRRGTDRRNQPQHF. In DNA form, the CDR3 reads TGCAGTGCTAGTCGACGGGGGACGGACAGGAGAAATCAGCCCCAGCATTTT.

The chain is built from TRBV4-1 and TRBJ1-2; no clear D. Between the trimmed V and J ends, which lost 0 bases and 4 bases, there was a span of 12 bases. The CDR3 has 15 residues. The V gene's germline CDR1 is MGHRA and CDR2 YSYEKL. CDR3: CASSQDGQSSYGYTF. Written as DNA, the CDR3 is TGCGCCAGCAGCCAAGATGGGCAGAGTAGCTATGGCTACACCTTC.

The chain joins TRBV2 to TRBJ2-7; D is tentatively TRBD1 or TRBD2 (5 bases each). The germline V gene has CDR1 SNHLY and CDR2 FYNNEI. The CDR3 runs to 14 residues. V was trimmed by 6 bases and J by 5 bases, leaving 17 bases between them. The CDR3 loop reads CASSQDTRDHEQYF. In DNA form, the CDR3 reads TGTGCCAGCAGCCAAGACACTCGGGACCACGAGCAGTACTTC.

The sample holds a few counts of this clonotype. CDR3 in DNA: TGTGCCAGTTCGGACAGGGGGCGGGATACGAACACTGAAGCTTTCTTT. Protein sequence: CASSDRGRDTNTEAFF. V usage is TRBV19 and J usage is TRBJ1-1; 11 positions agree with TRBD1. CDR3 length: 16 residues. The ends lost 8 bases at V and 1 base at J; junction bases unmatched: 9. The germline V gene encodes CDR1 LNHDA and CDR2 SQIVND (reference sequence).

This clonotype was detected many times. The chain combines TRBV10-3 with TRBJ2-5; TRBD2 might be the D (6 bases). CDR1 is ENHRY and CDR2 is SYGVKD in the germline V gene. V was pared by 10 bases and J by 2 bases, with 11 bases between. CDR3 length equals 12 residues. The CDR3: CASGEVQETQYF. The CDR3 region has the DNA TGTGCCAGCGGGGAGGTTCAAGAGACCCAGTACTTC.

The table lists this clonotype with many counts. The genes are TRBV10-3 and TRBJ1-1, with TRBD1 as a possible D gene (5 bases). V was pared by 3 bases and J by 1 base, with 6 bases between. Germline loops: CDR1 ENHRY, CDR2 SYGVKD. The CDR3 length is 13 residues. The CDR3 nucleotides are TGTGCCATCAGTGATGGACAGAACACTGAAGCTTTCTTT. It translates to CAISDGQNTEAFF.

This clonotype was seen ten or more times. The V call is TRBV7-9, the J call TRBJ1-1; D gene unclear. V gave up 4 bases and J gave up 0 bases, with 6 bases separating them. CDR1 is SEHNR and CDR2 is FQNEAQ in the germline V gene (reference sequence). This CDR3 spans 13 amino acids. CDR3 protein: CASSSHMNTEAFF. CDR3 nucleotides: TGTGCCAGCAGCTCCCACATGAACACTGAAGCTTTCTTT.

This clonotype has at least ten counts. V is TRBV19 and J is TRBJ1-2; the D gene is possibly TRBD1 (6 bases). Trimming shortened V by 6 bases and J by 4 bases, and 15 bases separated the two germline ends. CDR1 and CDR2 (germline): LNHDA, SQIVND (reference sequence). The CDR3 extends over 14 amino acids. CDR3 DNA: TGTGCCAGTAGAACCCGGGGACACGGCTATGGCTACACCTTC. This codes for CASRTRGHGYGYTF.

This chain uses TRBV19 with TRBJ2-7; D is unresolved. The CDR3 extends over 14 amino acids. The V gene's germline CDR1 is LNHDA and CDR2 SQIVND (reference sequence). V was clipped by 1 base and J by 3 bases, with 10 bases between them. CDR3 sequence: CASSIVGRVYEQYF. CDR3 nucleotide sequence: TGTGCCAGTAGTATAGTAGGCAGAGTCTACGAGCAGTACTTC.

This clonotype was detected many times. The V gene is TRBV7-8, the J gene TRBJ1-2; D uncertain. The germline CDR1 and CDR2 sequences are SGHVS and FQNEAQ. The CDR3 length is 14 residues. The V end was cut by 5 bases, the J end by 0 bases, with 10 bases between. The CDR3 DNA follows: TGTGCCAGCAGCCCCACACCGACTAACTATGGCTACACCTTC. This codes for CASSPTPTNYGYTF.

Here the CDR3 DNA reads TGTGCCACCAGCAGAGATCTGGGGACGGGCAATGAGCAGTTCTTC. Translating it yields CATSRDLGTGNEQFF. The rearrangement links TRBV15 to TRBJ2-1; D is tentatively TRBD1 or TRBD2 (5 bases each). V was clipped by 0 bases and J by 6 bases, with 12 bases between them. This CDR3 spans 15 amino acids. CDR1 is LNHNV, CDR2 YYDKDF, per germline (reference sequence).